The clone carrying this T cell receptor beta chain is a singleton in its sample. The entry originates in a study of OX40 agonist ivuxolimab in advanced cancers. Method: immunoSEQ multiplex PCR; TCRdb's copy keeps in-frame clones and lacks some. The sample carries about 58,000 clones, about 87% recorded once. V shed 5 bases, J shed 1 base, and the junction held 7 bases outside the gene matches. The germline V gene has CDR1 MDHEN and CDR2 SYDVKM. The CDR3 covers 15 residues. The gene calls are TRBV28 and TRBJ1-2; 7 nucleotides line up with TRBD1. The sequencing used CD4+ or CD8+ T cells sorted from blood, collected in a trial of the OX40 agonist ivuxolimab. This sequence was found in an adult with an advanced solid tumor such as melanoma, head and neck, liver or kidney cancer. The CDR3 loop reads CASSRPGQNNYGYTF. In DNA, the CDR3 is TGTGCCAGCAGTCGTCCGGGACAGAATAACTATGGCTACACCTTC.